This T cell receptor beta chain was captured by sequencing in a study of HIV-infected children after antiretroviral therapy interruption. This clonotype has at least ten counts. A 3' RACE protocol on RNA, with unique molecular identifiers, produced the TCR library. From the 3' RACE reads, TCRdb called clonotypes with MiXCR, one entry per CDR3 protein. The data contain 35,000 to 50,000 distinct CDR3 sequences, under 8% of them singletons. From germline, CDR1 is MNHEY and CDR2 SVGAGI. J gave up 0 bases and V 6 bases, and 5 bases lay outside the gene matches. The CDR3 is 15 amino acids. Treatment noted: PENTA 11 planned treatment interruption arm or continuous ART arm.

The chain combines TRBV6-5 with TRBJ2-7; 10 nucleotides agree with TRBD2. The sequence came from a pool of human donors with HIV. Sample: CD45RA+ CD4+ T cells from PBMCs, pooled from several time points, taken from a donor given antiretroviral therapy, either interrupted or continuous. Stated subset: naive CD4+ CD45RA+ CD45RO- T cells. The CDR3: CASSWTSGSSYEQYF. The CDR3 DNA sequence: TGTGCCAGCAGCTGGACTAGCGGAAGCTCCTACGAGCAGTACTTC.